Included here is one T cell receptor (beta chain) sequence, with context. CDR3 length: 16 amino acids. V shed 6 bases and J shed 2 bases, with 19 bases lying between them. Germline CDR1 is MNHEY and CDR2 is SVGEGT. The data belong to a study of T cells in Graves' hyperthyroidism and ophthalmopathy. Study-level information: Peripheral blood collection took place at initial diagnosis, before any treatment.

Amplification targeted TCR beta CDR3 regions from RNA transcripts. The HTBI set primed first-round TCR CDR3 RT-PCR. MiXCR was run by TCRdb on the multiplex PCR reads, yielding one entry per CDR3 protein. The profile covers 600,000 to 800,000 distinct CDR3 sequences, with roughly a third appearing a single time and approximately 31% taken by the ten largest. The origin of this receptor is a woman in her 40s with Graves' hyperthyroidism. Sample: blood. V is TRBV6-2 or TRBV6-3 and J is TRBJ1-2, with D unresolved. This chain's CDR3 is CASSLEVGRANYGYTF. DNA for the CDR3: TGTGCCAGCAGCCTGGAGGTGGGTAGGGCGAACTATGGCTACACCTTC.